This T cell receptor (beta chain) is from a study of cytomegalovirus exposure and HLA in healthy donors. Germline CDR1 reads SGDLS; CDR2 reads YYNGEE. The CDR3 consists of 15 residues. V was pared by 3 bases and J by 2 bases, with 6 bases of the junction left unmatched. Sequencing used immunoSEQ multiplex PCR; TCRdb keeps in-frame clones, though not all of them. The top ten hold about 9.4% of the sample, which has about 160,000 clones, roughly 90% seen once. Material for sequencing was PBMCs. The chain uses TRBV9 and TRBJ2-7; 9 bases line up with TRBD1. This TCR was sampled from a woman aged 18-29 years in good health and CMV-seropositive. CDR3 sequence: CASSAWTGAPYEQYF. CDR3 DNA sequence: TGTGCCAGCAGCGCTTGGACAGGGGCCCCCTACGAGCAGTACTTC.